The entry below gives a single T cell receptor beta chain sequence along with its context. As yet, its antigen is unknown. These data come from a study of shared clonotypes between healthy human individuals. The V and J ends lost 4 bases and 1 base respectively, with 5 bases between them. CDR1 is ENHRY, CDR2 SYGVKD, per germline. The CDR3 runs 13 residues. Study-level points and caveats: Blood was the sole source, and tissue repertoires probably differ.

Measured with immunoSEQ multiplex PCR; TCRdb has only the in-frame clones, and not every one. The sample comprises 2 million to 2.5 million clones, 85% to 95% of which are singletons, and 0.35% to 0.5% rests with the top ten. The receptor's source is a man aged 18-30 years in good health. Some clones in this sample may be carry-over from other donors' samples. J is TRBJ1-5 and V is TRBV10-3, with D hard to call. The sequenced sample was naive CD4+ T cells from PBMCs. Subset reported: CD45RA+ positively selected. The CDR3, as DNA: TGTGCCATCAGTGTAGAGAGCAATCAGCCCCAGCATTTT. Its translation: CAISVESNQPQHF.